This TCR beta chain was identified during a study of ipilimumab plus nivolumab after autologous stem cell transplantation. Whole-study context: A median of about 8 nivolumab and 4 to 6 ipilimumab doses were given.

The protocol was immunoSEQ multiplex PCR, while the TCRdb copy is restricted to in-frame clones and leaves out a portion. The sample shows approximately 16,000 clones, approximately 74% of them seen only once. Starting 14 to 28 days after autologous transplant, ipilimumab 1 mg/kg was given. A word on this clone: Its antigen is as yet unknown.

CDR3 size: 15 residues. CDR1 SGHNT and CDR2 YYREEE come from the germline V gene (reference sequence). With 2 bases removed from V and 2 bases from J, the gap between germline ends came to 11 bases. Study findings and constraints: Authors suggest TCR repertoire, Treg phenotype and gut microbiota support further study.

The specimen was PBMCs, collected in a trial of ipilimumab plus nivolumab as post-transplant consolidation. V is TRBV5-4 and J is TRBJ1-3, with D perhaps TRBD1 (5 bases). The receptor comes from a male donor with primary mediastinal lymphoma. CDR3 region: CASSLEGLAGNTIYF. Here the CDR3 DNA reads TGTGCCAGCAGCTTAGAGGGGCTGGCTGGAAACACCATATATTTT.